This is a list of T cell receptor beta chains from one sample in a study of blood T cell repertoires in COVID-19. The protocol was immunoSEQ multiplex PCR, while the TCRdb copy is restricted to in-frame clones and leaves out a portion. Among some 370,000 clones listed, nearly 90% were seen once. Sequencing was carried out using peripheral blood. Receptors were obtained from a man between 18 and 35 years old with active or convalescent COVID-19. The CDR3 runs from the conserved cysteine through the conserved F or W. The D gene is left open where the match is weak. Size values are once, few and many counts, or a class for expanded clones, and some rows have none.

CDR3: CASSPVMEQYF
DNA: TGTGCCAGCAGTCCCGTAATGGAGCAGTACTTC
D: .
V: TRBV2
size: .
J: TRBJ2-7

CDR3: CASSTGQERPQHF
DNA: TGTGCCAGCAGCACCGGACAGGAGCGGCCCCAGCATTTT
D: TRBD1
V: TRBV7-2
size: .
J: TRBJ1-5

CDR3: CASTLGTQNYGYTF
DNA: TGTGCCAGCACCCTAGGGACACAAAACTATGGCTACACCTTC
D: .
V: TRBV28
size: .
J: TRBJ1-2

CDR3: CASSDRLVNTEAFF
DNA: TGTGCCAGCAGTGATCGACTGGTGAACACTGAAGCTTTCTTT
D: .
V: TRBV6-1
size: .
J: TRBJ1-1

CDR3: CASSEFVTNYGYTF
DNA: TGTGCCAGCAGTGAATTCGTGACAAACTATGGCTACACCTTC
D: .
V: TRBV25-1
size: few
J: TRBJ1-2

CDR3: CASSPSGFPGNQPQHF
DNA: TGTGCCAGTAGCCCGTCAGGGTTTCCGGGCAATCAGCCCCAGCATTTT
D: .
V: TRBV19
size: few
J: TRBJ1-5

CDR3: CASSRTGPANTEAFF
DNA: TGTGCCAGCAGTCGGACAGGTCCGGCGAACACTGAAGCTTTCTTT
D: TRBD1
V: TRBV28
size: .
J: TRBJ1-1

CDR3: CASSQEGGRSNTIYF
DNA: TGCGCCAGCAGCCAAGAAGGGGGACGGTCGAACACCATATATTTT
D: .
V: TRBV4-1
size: .
J: TRBJ1-3

CDR3: CASSLSSGTMNTGELFF
DNA: TGTGCCAGCAGTCTCAGTTCCGGGACAATGAACACCGGGGAGCTGTTTTTT
D: .
V: TRBV2
size: once
J: TRBJ2-2

CDR3: CASSADRQPSTDTQYF
DNA: TGTGCCAGCAGTGCCGACAGGCAACCTAGCACAGATACGCAGTATTTT
D: .
V: TRBV9
size: .
J: TRBJ2-3

CDR3: CASSQGVNTEAFF
DNA: TGTGCCAGCAGCCAGGGGGTAAACACTGAAGCTTTCTTT
D: TRBD1
V: TRBV6-5
size: .
J: TRBJ1-1

CDR3: CASSSISRDNNYSNQPQHF
DNA: TGTGCCAGCAGTTCCATTTCCCGGGACAACAATTATAGCAATCAGCCCCAGCATTTT
D: .
V: TRBV28
size: .
J: TRBJ1-5

CDR3: CASSFGTGQSQFF
DNA: TGCGCCAGCAGCTTTGGGACAGGGCAATCCCAGTTCTTC
D: TRBD1
V: TRBV5-1
size: .
J: TRBJ2-1

CDR3: CASSLTSGLYNEQFF
DNA: TGTGCTAGCAGCTTGACTAGCGGGTTATACAATGAGCAGTTCTTC
D: TRBD2
V: TRBV7-7
size: .
J: TRBJ2-1

CDR3: CASSQGRGAGNTIYF
DNA: TGCGCCAGCAGCCAGGGCCGGGGTGCCGGAAACACCATATATTTT
D: .
V: TRBV4-3
size: .
J: TRBJ1-3

CDR3: CASTRQGANYGYTF
DNA: TGTGCCAGCACCAGGCAGGGTGCGAACTATGGCTACACCTTC
D: .
V: TRBV28
size: .
J: TRBJ1-2

CDR3: CASSFKTGEETQYF
DNA: TGTGCCAGCAGCTTTAAGACAGGGGAAGAGACCCAGTACTTC
D: TRBD1
V: TRBV7-9
size: once
J: TRBJ2-5

CDR3: CASSGDRGDPYTEAFF
DNA: TGTGCCAGCAGCGGTGACCGGGGGGACCCGTACACTGAAGCTTTCTTT
D: .
V: TRBV9
size: .
J: TRBJ1-1

CDR3: CASSRGTGTFYGYTF
DNA: TGCGCCAGCAGCAGAGGGACCGGGACATTCTATGGCTACACCTTC
D: .
V: TRBV4-1
size: many
J: TRBJ1-2

CDR3: CASSYVDRPGNTIYF
DNA: TGTGCCAGCAGTTACGTCGACAGACCTGGAAACACCATATATTTT
D: .
V: TRBV6-5
size: .
J: TRBJ1-3

CDR3: CASSLFLNEQFF
DNA: TGTGCCAGCAGCCTATTCCTCAATGAGCAGTTCTTC
D: .
V: TRBV3-1/TRBV3-2
size: .
J: TRBJ2-1

CDR3: CAISDRQGQETQYF
DNA: TGTGCCATCAGTGATAGACAGGGCCAAGAGACCCAGTACTTC
D: TRBD1
V: TRBV10-3
size: .
J: TRBJ2-5

CDR3: CASSPPSRTGELFF
DNA: TGTGCCAGCTCACCACCTTCCCGCACCGGGGAGCTGTTTTTT
D: .
V: TRBV18
size: .
J: TRBJ2-2

CDR3: CASVSQGSGSPLHF
DNA: TGTGCCAGCGTATCCCAGGGGAGCGGCTCACCCCTCCACTTT
D: .
V: TRBV18
size: .
J: TRBJ1-6

CDR3: CASSQGAWTEAFF
DNA: TGTGCCAGCAGCCAGGGGGCTTGGACTGAAGCTTTCTTT
D: TRBD1
V: TRBV27
size: .
J: TRBJ1-1

CDR3: CASSTHRDRGIQPQHF
DNA: TGTGCCAGTAGTACCCACCGGGACAGGGGAATCCAGCCCCAGCATTTT
D: TRBD1
V: TRBV19
size: few
J: TRBJ1-5

CDR3: CASSLSPPPYEQYF
DNA: TGTGCCAGCAGCCTCAGTCCCCCCCCCTACGAGCAGTACTTC
D: .
V: TRBV21-1
size: .
J: TRBJ2-7

CDR3: CASSSRDLTGEQYF
DNA: TGCGCCAGCAGCTCAAGGGACCTCACAGGGGAGCAGTACTTC
D: .
V: TRBV5-1
size: .
J: TRBJ2-7